The present T cell receptor beta chain was sequenced within a study of T cells in Graves' hyperthyroidism and ophthalmopathy. Study-wide points: Blood also showed most of the thyroid clonotypes that were expanded above 0.001.

This clonotype was found a few times. The antigen is not known. CDR1 and CDR2 (germline): DFQATT, SNEGSKA (reference sequence). The CDR3 is 14 amino acids. V was trimmed by 4 bases and J by 1 base, leaving 13 bases between them. The investigators amplified TCR beta CDR3 regions from RNA transcripts. HTBI primers were used for first-round RT-PCR of the TCR CDR3. Via MiXCR, TCRdb re-called the multiplex PCR reads, giving one row per CDR3 protein. The table shows about half a million distinct CDR3 sequences, with roughly 16% occurring only once. The chain combines TRBV20-1 with TRBJ1-1, with D uncertain. The material sequenced was blood. This clonotype was obtained from a woman under 40 with Graves' ophthalmopathy. CDR3 DNA sequence: TGCAGTGCTACGAGACACGGGCGGAACACTGAAGCTTTCTTT. It codes for CSATRHGRNTEAFF.